The 32 T cell receptor beta chains presented below share a single source sample, sequenced in a study of CXCR3-negative and CXCR3-positive naive CD8 T cells (dated by TCRdb to between 2018 and 2020). Sequencing used a NextSeq 550. The Human TCR Profiling Kit (MiLaboratory) was used to prepare UMI-labeled 5' RACE TRB cDNA libraries. Reprocessed by TCRdb, the reads give a single entry per CDR3 protein sequence, without DNA. The sample table on file contains 150,000 to 180,000 distinct CDR3 sequences. In total, the top ten clones hold approximately 0.46% of the sample. Results and caveats for the whole study, not just this receptor: Compared with CXCR3-negative naive cells, CXCR3-positive naive cells had TRB CDR3s with higher hydrophobicity (lower Kidera factor 4), lower energy, and higher strength and volume indices.

What these receptors recognize is not known. Material for sequencing was naive CXCR3+ CD8+ T cells from blood. According to the study, the label for this sample's cell subset or site signals: CD45RO-CCR7+CD27+CD95- naive CD8+ T cells expressing CXCR3 (TNR3+). All receptors derive from a human donor in good health. Some clones in this sample may be carry-over from other donors' samples.

V usage is TRBV13 and J usage is TRBJ2-1; TCRdb's assignment of TRBD1 cannot be checked, as there is no DNA. The CDR3 is 12 amino acids. Germline V gene lookup returns CDR1 PRHDT and CDR2 FYEKMQ (reference sequence). The CDR3 sequence: CASSLPPREQFF. Full variable domain (rest looked up from reference TRBV13 and TRBJ2-1): AAGVIQSPRHLIKEKRETATLKCYPIPRHDTVYWYQQGPGQDPQFLISFYEKMQSDKGSIPDRFSAQQFSDYHSELNMSSLELGDSALYFCASSLPPREQFFGPGTRLTVL.

The genes are TRBV5-1 and TRBJ2-6; TCRdb gives TRBD2 as the D gene, but with no DNA this cannot be confirmed. CDR3 length: 17 amino acids. Germline V gene lookup returns CDR1 SGHRS and CDR2 YFSETQ. The CDR3 loop reads CASSRGTAGSGANVLTF.

The V gene is TRBV19, the J gene TRBJ2-7; checking the TCRdb D call of TRBD1 is not possible without DNA. Germline lookup yields CDR1 LNHDA and CDR2 SQIVND (reference sequence). CDR3 length equals 15 residues. Here the CDR3 reads CASSIQGQVAYEQYF.

This sequence joins TRBV6-5 and TRBJ2-2; TCRdb proposes TRBD1, but this gene call is untestable without DNA. Germline lookup yields CDR1 MNHEY and CDR2 SVGAGI. The CDR3 contains 15 residues. The CDR3 reads CASSEWDRVTGELFF.

The chain recombines TRBV15 with TRBJ1-1; TCRdb's assignment of TRBD1 cannot be checked, as there is no DNA. From germline, CDR1 is LNHNV and CDR2 YYDKDF (reference sequence). The CDR3 has 16 residues. The CDR3: CATSRSRSQGWTEAFF.

The chain couples TRBV6-2 or TRBV6-3 to TRBJ2-1; absent DNA, TCRdb's TRBD1 call cannot be checked. The germline V gene has CDR1 MNHEY and CDR2 SVGEGT. The CDR3 spans 15 residues. This CDR3 reads CASRGDRGLYNEQFF.

This chain uses TRBV29-1 with TRBJ2-2. The CDR3 consists of 12 residues. Germline-derived CDR1 and CDR2 are SQVTM and ANQGSEA. CDR3: CSVRVGTGELFF.

V gene TRBV11-1 combines with J gene TRBJ2-7; TCRdb lists TRBD2, though no DNA is available to test this call. This CDR3 spans 15 amino acids. Germline V gives CDR1 SGHAT, CDR2 FQDESV (reference sequence). The CDR3 loop is CASSLPGKKRDEQYF.

The chain links TRBV28 to TRBJ2-1; TCRdb designates TRBD1, a call that cannot be tested without DNA. Germline loops: CDR1 MDHEN, CDR2 SYDVKM. The CDR3 extends over 15 amino acids. CDR3 in amino acids: CASSPPGGLGNEQFF.

The V and J genes are TRBV19 and TRBJ1-2; the D gene TCRdb calls, TRBD1, cannot be checked with no DNA. Germline lookup yields CDR1 LNHDA and CDR2 SQIVND (reference sequence). This CDR3 is 17 amino acids long. The CDR3 loop reads CASSIPGQGAPNYGYTF.

This chain connects TRBV7-3 to TRBJ2-7; TCRdb proposes TRBD2, but this gene call is untestable without DNA. The CDR3 extends over 13 amino acids. Germline V gives CDR1 SGHTA, CDR2 FQGTGA. The CDR3: CASSLGGVGEQYF. The variable domain in full, completed from reference TRBV7-3 and TRBJ2-7, reads GAGVSQTPSNKVTEKGKYVELRCDPISGHTALYWYRQSLGQGPEFLIYFQGTGAADDSGLPNDRFFAVRPEGSVSTLKIQRTERGDSAVYLCASSLGGVGEQYFGPGTRLTVT.

V and J are TRBV7-9 and TRBJ2-1; lacking DNA, the TRBD2 call made by TCRdb goes unchecked. Germline loops: CDR1 SEHNR, CDR2 FQNEAQ (reference sequence). The CDR3 is made up of 14 amino acids. CDR3 residues: CASSSWTSSNEQFF. The full variable domain, rest sourced from reference TRBV7-9 and TRBJ2-1, is DTGVSQNPRHKITKRGQNVTFRCDPISEHNRLYWYRQTLGQGPEFLTYFQNEAQLEKSRLLSDRFSAERPKGSFSTLEIQRTEQGDSAMYLCASSSWTSSNEQFFGPGTRLTVL.

The rearrangement joins TRBV12-3 or TRBV12-4 to TRBJ2-1; the TCRdb D gene call, TRBD2, has no DNA to confirm it. The CDR3 is 16 amino acids. CDR3 region: CASSLLAGGPGDEQFF.

The CDR3 region is CASSLAHGRSSGANVLTF. The chain combines TRBV7-6 with TRBJ2-6. This CDR3 has 18 amino acids. Germline-derived CDR1 and CDR2 are SGHVS and FNYEAQ.

The J gene is TRBJ1-1, the V gene TRBV6-5; TCRdb selects TRBD1, and the lack of DNA leaves this call unchecked. CDR1 is MNHEY, CDR2 SVGAGI, per germline. CDR3 length equals 15 residues. CDR3 residues: CASSRGRGLSTEAFF.

The chain recombines TRBV20-1 with TRBJ1-1; TCRdb returns TRBD1, unconfirmable since there is no DNA. The CDR3 is 12 amino acids. Per germline, CDR1 DFQATT and CDR2 SNEGSKA (reference sequence). CDR3 region: CSGPGTNTEAFF.

V is TRBV28 and J is TRBJ2-5; the D call from TCRdb, TRBD1, cannot be confirmed without DNA. Per the germline V gene, CDR1 is MDHEN and CDR2 is SYDVKM. The CDR3 has 20 amino acids. CDR3 residues: CASSLTTRDRVYLSQETQYF.

This rearrangement joins TRBV6-5 to TRBJ1-4. The CDR3 runs to 15 residues. Germline-derived CDR1 and CDR2 are MNHEY and SVGAGI. CDR3 in amino acids: CASSYRGTTNEKLFF.

The genes are TRBV4-1 and TRBJ2-1; TCRdb gives TRBD1 as the D gene, but with no DNA this cannot be confirmed. CDR3 length equals 17 residues. Germline V lookup: CDR1 MGHRA, CDR2 YSYEKL. The CDR3 loop is CASSHPPGGRTYNEQFF.

The chain couples TRBV29-1 to TRBJ2-5; TCRdb outputs TRBD1, but without DNA this stays unchecked. This CDR3 comprises 12 residues. Germline V gene data show CDR1 as SQVTM and CDR2 as ANQGSEA. The CDR3 reads CSVRTVGETQYF.

The chain couples TRBV7-9 to TRBJ2-1; TCRdb reports TRBD2, a call that lacks DNA to check it against. There are 13 residues in the CDR3. Germline loops: CDR1 SEHNR, CDR2 FQNEAQ (reference sequence). CDR3 region: CASSRTSVDEQFF.

V and J are TRBV7-6 and TRBJ2-7. Looked up from germline, CDR1 is SGHVS and CDR2 is FNYEAQ. The CDR3 sequence is 12 residues long. CDR3 loop: CASSLSSNEQYF.

The rearrangement links TRBV7-3 to TRBJ2-3. Germline V CDR1 and CDR2: SGHTA, FQGTGA. CDR3 length equals 16 residues. The CDR3 here is CASSLTLTAYTDTQYF.

The chain has TRBV12-3 or TRBV12-4 and TRBJ2-1. There are 16 residues in the CDR3. The CDR3 sequence is CASSLFVQGLNNEQFF.

The V call is TRBV12-3 or TRBV12-4, the J call TRBJ2-7; TCRdb's D call, TRBD1, is unchecked because there is no DNA. The CDR3 sequence is 13 residues long. The CDR3 protein is CASSTYRVHEQYF.

The chain combines TRBV9 with TRBJ2-1; TCRdb reports TRBD1, a call that lacks DNA to check it against. Germline V gene sequence: CDR1 SGDLS, CDR2 YYNGEE. CDR3 length equals 15 residues. CDR3 region: CASSVEEGAYNEQFF.

V usage is TRBV7-2 and J usage is TRBJ1-3. Germline V lookup: CDR1 SGHTA, CDR2 FQGNSA. The CDR3 is 14 amino acids. CDR3 sequence: CASREFNSGNTIYF.

This chain connects TRBV5-4 to TRBJ2-7; TCRdb selects TRBD1, and the lack of DNA leaves this call unchecked. Germline V CDR1 and CDR2: SGHNT, YYREEE (reference sequence). CDR3 size: 15 residues. CDR3 sequence: CASSMPGRSSYEQYF.

The rearrangement links TRBV28 to TRBJ2-2; TCRdb proposes TRBD1, but this gene call is untestable without DNA. The germline CDR1 and CDR2 sequences are MDHEN and SYDVKM. The CDR3 sequence is 16 residues long. The CDR3 loop reads CASSPRRGPNTGELFF.

The V gene is TRBV14, the J gene TRBJ2-1; TCRdb's D gene call, TRBD2, goes unchecked for lack of DNA. The CDR3 consists of 16 residues. Germline V CDR1 and CDR2: SGHDN, FVKESK. CDR3 sequence: CASSRTTSGGVNEQFF. Based on the CDR3 plus reference TRBV14 and TRBJ2-1, the full variable domain is EAGVTQFPSHSVIEKGQTVTLRCDPISGHDNLYWYRRVMGKEIKFLLHFVKESKQDESGMPNNRFLAERTGGTYSTLKVQPAELEDSGVYFCASSRTTSGGVNEQFFGPGTRLTVL.

CDR3: CATSDSGTANSYEQYF. The J gene is TRBJ2-7, the V gene TRBV24-1; the TRBD1 assignment by TCRdb is unverifiable without DNA. This CDR3 comprises 16 residues. Germline CDR1 is KGHDR and CDR2 is SFDVKD.

The V and J genes are TRBV6-5 and TRBJ2-7; the TRBD1 assignment by TCRdb is unverifiable without DNA. Germline CDR1 MNHEY, CDR2 SVGAGI. The CDR3 totals 14 residues. CDR3 sequence reads: CASSWGQDTYEQYF.